This TCR beta chain was identified during a study of T cell responses to AZD1222 COVID-19 vaccine. Pooled in the analysis were second doses at about 4 or about 12 weeks. The V segment lost 5 bases and the J segment 7 bases; nucleotides outside the gene matches: 11. This CDR3 contains 16 residues. Germline loops: CDR1 KGHDR, CDR2 SFDVKD. A word on this clone: Its antigen is not known.

Overall study results and limits: At study baseline, merely more than 5 AZD1222 recipients were seropositive. With dominance at 160-218 and 743-854, vaccine-associated CD4 TCRs spanned spike.

This table comes from immunoSEQ multiplex PCR, and its TCRdb copy is limited to in-frame clones, with some not included. The table records more than 80,000 clones, roughly 88% of them present only once. The receptor comes from an adult who received the AZD1222 COVID-19 vaccine. Specimen: peripheral blood, collected 28 days after the second AZD1222 dose. The V and J genes are TRBV24-1 and TRBJ2-1; 9 nucleotides align to TRBD2. In nucleotides, the CDR3 is TGTGCCACCAGTGCCCAAAGCGGGGGGAACCGTAATGAGCAGTTCTTC. The encoded protein is CATSAQSGGNRNEQFF.